Presented here are 23 T cell receptor beta chains from one specimen sequenced in a study of blood T cell repertoires in COVID-19. Assay: immunoSEQ multiplex PCR; the TCRdb copy retains only in-frame clones and omits some. The sample lists about 64,000 clones; 72% were seen once. The sequenced material came from PBMCs or T cells enriched from blood (not recorded which). The receptors shown here come from a woman aged 55-69 years who had been exposed to COVID-19.

The chain has TRBV12-3 or TRBV12-4 and TRBJ1-2; TRBD1 is a possible D gene (5 bases). CDR3 length equals 13 residues. Between the trimmed V and J ends, which lost 2 bases and 6 bases, there was a span of 10 bases. CDR3 sequence: CASSLTGIDGYTF. The CDR3 coding sequence is TGTGCCAGCAGTTTAACAGGTATAGATGGCTACACCTTC.

The chain employs TRBV7-2 and TRBJ2-3; 9 bases are shared with TRBD2. The CDR3 loop spans 15 amino acids. The germline gives CDR1 SGHTA, CDR2 FQGNSA. V dropped 2 bases and J dropped 4; count of bases not matched to a gene: 4. The CDR3 DNA sequence: TGTGCCAGCAGCTTACGGCGGGGGGGTCCAGATACGCAGTATTTT. Protein sequence: CASSLRRGGPDTQYF. The complete variable domain, with remaining parts taken from reference TRBV7-2 and TRBJ2-3, reads GAGVSQSPSNKVTEKGKDVELRCDPISGHTALYWYRQSLGQGLEFLIYFQGNSAPDKSGLPSDRFSAERTGGSVSTLTIQRTQQEDSAVYLCASSLRRGGPDTQYFGPGTRLTVL.

This clone was observed once. The chain employs TRBV20-1 and TRBJ2-7; D call uncertain. V dropped 4 bases and J dropped 3 bases, with 7 bases sitting between them. CDR1 and CDR2 from the germline V gene are DFQATT and SNEGSKA (reference sequence). The CDR3 length is 11 residues. CDR3 sequence reads: CSATDNYEQYF. CDR3 in DNA: TGCAGTGCTACAGACAACTACGAGCAGTACTTC.

V and J are TRBV5-1 and TRBJ2-5; 11 bases fit TRBD1. Trimming cost V 3 bases and J 4 bases; bases outside gene matches: 5. CDR3 length: 15 amino acids. Germline CDR1 reads SGHRS; CDR2 reads YFSETQ. CDR3 amino acids: CASSSSGTGGETQYF. CDR3 coding DNA: TGCGCCAGCAGCTCCTCCGGGACAGGGGGAGAGACCCAGTACTTC.

The chain links TRBV11-3 to TRBJ2-3; the D gene is possibly TRBD1 (5 bases). Trimming took off 5 bases at V and 2 bases at J, with 14 bases between the two ends. The CDR3 loop spans 15 amino acids. CDR1 SGHNT and CDR2 YENEEA come from the germline V gene. CDR3 coding DNA: TGTGCCAGCAGCATCGCAGGGAAGGCCACAGATACGCAGTATTTT. Translating gives CASSIAGKATDTQYF. The whole variable domain, remainder taken from reference TRBV11-3 and TRBJ2-3, is EAGVVQSPRYKIIEKKQPVAFWCNPISGHNTLYWYLQNLGQGPELLIRYENEEAVDDSQLPKDRFSAERLKGVDSTLKIQPAELGDSAVYLCASSIAGKATDTQYFGPGTRLTVL.

This clone was observed once. V is TRBV2 and J is TRBJ1-2; 7 bases are shared with TRBD1. J was trimmed by 4 bases and V by 6 bases; bases with no gene match: 8. Germline V gives CDR1 SNHLY, CDR2 FYNNEI. The CDR3 covers 14 residues. The CDR3 spells CASRGNRGGYGYTF. The CDR3 coding sequence is TGTGCCAGCAGGGGCAACAGGGGTGGCTATGGCTACACCTTC.

The chain joins TRBV6-5 to TRBJ1-2, with no clear D. Germline CDR1 reads MNHEY; CDR2 reads SVGAGI. Deletions cut 11 bases from V and 0 bases from J, with 19 bases between. The CDR3 is 15 residues long. The DNA of the CDR3 is TGTGCCGCCAAAGTAGGAGGTAACCCTAACTATGGCTACACCTTC. Residues: CAAKVGGNPNYGYTF.

The chain recombines TRBV28 with TRBJ2-7; 7 bases fit TRBD1. Germline V gives CDR1 MDHEN, CDR2 SYDVKM. Trimming cost V 6 bases and J 2 bases; bases outside gene matches: 13. This CDR3 has 16 amino acids. The CDR3: CASRIFTGADTYEQYF. The CDR3 DNA is TGTGCCAGCAGGATCTTCACAGGGGCAGATACCTACGAGCAGTACTTC.

This clone occurred a few times. The chain recombines TRBV2 with TRBJ1-5; no clear D. Trimming stripped 7 bases from V and 0 bases from J, with 7 bases between. Germline-derived CDR1 and CDR2 are SNHLY and FYNNEI. The CDR3 extends over 13 amino acids. CDR3 residues: CASKGDSNQPQHF. The CDR3 DNA sequence: TGTGCCAGCAAAGGAGATAGCAATCAGCCCCAGCATTTT.

This clone has a handful of counts. The chain is built from TRBV6-5 and TRBJ1-1; D is undetermined. Per the germline V gene, CDR1 is MNHEY and CDR2 is SVGAGI. This CDR3 contains 13 residues. Between the trimmed V and J ends, which lost 2 bases and 1 base, there was a span of 5 bases. Written as DNA, the CDR3 is TGTGCCAGCAGTTACCGAGGGAACACTGAAGCTTTCTTT. Translation: CASSYRGNTEAFF.

The chain combines TRBV5-1 with TRBJ2-7; TRBD1 agrees at 7 bases. With 0 bases clipped from V and 2 bases from J, the junction kept 5 bases outside the gene matches. Germline CDR1 reads SGHRS; CDR2 reads YFSETQ. The CDR3 has 15 residues. The CDR3 DNA reads as TGCGCCAGCAGCTTGGACTATCAGGGGGCCTACGAGCAGTACTTC. It translates to CASSLDYQGAYEQYF.

The J gene is TRBJ1-2, the V gene TRBV18, with D unresolved. Germline-derived CDR1 and CDR2 are KGHSH and LQKENI. Trimming pared 7 bases from V and 0 bases from J, leaving 9 bases between. The CDR3 covers 13 residues. CDR3 in amino acids: CASFGTANYGYTF. CDR3 nucleotide sequence: TGTGCCAGCTTTGGTACGGCTAACTATGGCTACACCTTC.

This clone appeared a single time. The V call is TRBV4-3, the J call TRBJ1-4; the match to TRBD1 covers 9 bases. The germline V gene has CDR1 LGHNA and CDR2 YSLEER. CDR3 size: 18 residues. Trimming removed 0 bases from V and 4 bases from J; junction bases left unmatched: 9. The chain's CDR3 is CASSQDHPPTGGNEKLFF. The CDR3 nucleotides are TGCGCCAGCAGCCAAGATCACCCCCCGACAGGGGGTAATGAAAAACTGTTTTTT.

This chain uses TRBV28 with TRBJ1-2, with TRBD1 matching over 8 bases. V lost 8 bases and J lost 10; bases outside the gene matches: 9. This CDR3 comprises 12 residues. Germline V gene sequence: CDR1 MDHEN, CDR2 SYDVKM. CDR3 protein: CASGTGPRDYTF. The CDR3 DNA follows: TGTGCCAGCGGGACAGGTCCCCGGGACTACACCTTC.

V and J are TRBV5-4 and TRBJ2-5, with TRBD2 matching over 8 bases. From germline, CDR1 is SGHNT and CDR2 YYREEE (reference sequence). Trimming took 0 bases from V and 4 from J; bases not matched to a gene: 2. The CDR3 sequence is 14 residues long. CDR3 sequence (DNA): TGTGCCAGCAGCTTGGTTAGCGGGGCAGAGACCCAGTACTTC. This translates into CASSLVSGAETQYF.

The chain has TRBV27 and TRBJ1-6; D ambiguous. V shed 3 bases and J shed 6 bases, with 9 bases lying between them. CDR3 size: 14 residues. Germline V gene data show CDR1 as MNHEY and CDR2 as SMNVEV (reference sequence). The CDR3 nucleotides are TGTGCCAGCAGTTTCTGGAGGGTTAATTCACCCCTCCACTTT. It yields the protein CASSFWRVNSPLHF.

This clone was counted once. V and J are TRBV6-4 and TRBJ1-2; D not resolved. CDR3 size: 12 residues. The V gene's germline CDR1 is MRHNA and CDR2 SNTAGT. The germline V and J ends were trimmed by 3 bases and 5 bases, with 7 bases remaining between them. The CDR3 DNA is TGTGCCAGCAGTGAATCCGGGTATGGCTACACCTTC. Protein: CASSESGYGYTF.

This chain joins TRBV27 and TRBJ1-5; possible D gene TRBD1, 6 bases. Deletions cut 6 bases from V and 1 base from J, with 10 bases between. The CDR3 is 14 residues long. Germline V gene lookup returns CDR1 MNHEY and CDR2 SMNVEV (reference sequence). The CDR3 DNA is TGTGCCAGCAGCCCCGGGACAAGCAATCAGCCCCAGCATTTT. This sequence encodes CASSPGTSNQPQHF.

The rearrangement links TRBV28 to TRBJ1-1; D is perhaps TRBD1 (6 bases). Looked up from germline, CDR1 is MDHEN and CDR2 is SYDVKM. With 3 bases removed from V and 4 bases from J, the gap between germline ends came to 15 bases. There are 15 residues in the CDR3. The CDR3, as DNA: TGTGCCAGCAGTTTGCAGGGGACGGGGAGCACTGAAGCTTTCTTT. Translation gives CASSLQGTGSTEAFF.

The chain employs TRBV7-9 and TRBJ1-2; 7 bases are a match to TRBD1. CDR1 and CDR2 (germline): SEHNR, FQNEAQ (reference sequence). The J segment lost 5 bases and the V segment lost 5 bases, leaving 2 bases of the junction unmatched. The CDR3 is 12 residues long. The CDR3 protein is CASSEGQYGYTF. In DNA, the CDR3 is TGTGCCAGCAGCGAGGGACAGTATGGCTACACCTTC.

The CDR3 DNA is TGTGCCAGTAGTATATCTCGGGTGACTAATGAAAAACTGTTTTTT. It specifies CASSISRVTNEKLFF. The chain employs TRBV19 and TRBJ1-4, with D uncertain. The CDR3 is 15 amino acids. CDR1 and CDR2 (germline): LNHDA, SQIVND (reference sequence). Trimming removed 2 bases at V and 2 bases at J, with 9 bases between. The whole variable domain, filled in from reference TRBV19 and TRBJ1-4, reads DGGITQSPKYLFRKEGQNVTLSCEQNLNHDAMYWYRQDPGQGLRLIYYSQIVNDFQKGDIAEGYSVSREKKESFPLTVTSAQKNPTAFYLCASSISRVTNEKLFFGSGTQLSVL.

This clone was found a few times. The rearrangement joins TRBV3-1 (or the pseudogene TRBV3-2) to TRBJ2-2; possible D gene TRBD2, 6 bases. CDR3 length: 16 amino acids. The V gene lost 4 bases and the J gene lost 6 bases, with 18 bases spanning the gap. Germline V gene lookup returns CDR1 LGHDT and CDR2 YNNKEL (reference sequence). CDR3 sequence reads: CASSPPGAQRAGELFF. CDR3 coding DNA: TGTGCCAGCAGCCCTCCGGGAGCGCAGAGAGCCGGGGAGCTGTTTTTT.

V usage is TRBV11-2 and J usage is TRBJ2-5; the match to TRBD2 covers 8 bases. Germline CDR1 is SGHAT and CDR2 is FQNNGV. The trim removed 5 bases at V and 5 bases at J, leaving 16 bases unmatched. This CDR3 is built from 17 residues. The CDR3: CASSARGTGRAVETQYF. The CDR3 nucleotides read TGTGCCAGCAGCGCTAGGGGTACCGGGAGGGCCGTTGAGACCCAGTACTTC.